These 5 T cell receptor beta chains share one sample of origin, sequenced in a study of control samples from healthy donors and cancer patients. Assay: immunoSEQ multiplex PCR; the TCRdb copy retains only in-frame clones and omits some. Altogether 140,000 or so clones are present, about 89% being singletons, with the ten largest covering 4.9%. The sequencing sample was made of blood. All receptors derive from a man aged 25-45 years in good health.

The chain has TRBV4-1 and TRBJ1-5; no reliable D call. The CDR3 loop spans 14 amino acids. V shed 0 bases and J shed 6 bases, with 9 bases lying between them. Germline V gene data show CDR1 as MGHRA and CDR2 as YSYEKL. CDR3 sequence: CASSQEVSGQPQHF. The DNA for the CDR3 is TGCGCCAGCAGCCAAGAGGTGTCAGGTCAGCCCCAGCATTTT.

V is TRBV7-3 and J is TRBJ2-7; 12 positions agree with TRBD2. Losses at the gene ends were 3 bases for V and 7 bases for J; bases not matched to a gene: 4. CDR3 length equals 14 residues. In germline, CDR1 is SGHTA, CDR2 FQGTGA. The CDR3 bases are TGTGCCAGCAGCTTGGGTCTAGCGGGAGGGGAGCAGTACTTC. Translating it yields CASSLGLAGGEQYF.

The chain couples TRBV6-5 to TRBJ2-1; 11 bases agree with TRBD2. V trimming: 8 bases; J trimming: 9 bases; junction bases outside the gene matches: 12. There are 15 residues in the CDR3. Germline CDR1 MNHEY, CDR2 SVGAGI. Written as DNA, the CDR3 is TGTGCCAGCGGATTCCCGACTAGCGGGGACATTGAGCAGTTCTTC. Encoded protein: CASGFPTSGDIEQFF.

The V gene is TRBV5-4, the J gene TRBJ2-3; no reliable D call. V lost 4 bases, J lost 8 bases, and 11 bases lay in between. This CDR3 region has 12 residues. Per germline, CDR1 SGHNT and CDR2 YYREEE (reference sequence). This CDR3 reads CASSPGPGTQYF. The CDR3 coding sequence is TGTGCCAGCAGCCCGGGCCCAGGTACGCAGTATTTT.

CDR3: CASRSGTGTTGELFF. In DNA, the CDR3 is TGTGCCAGCAGGTCCGGGACAGGGACCACCGGGGAGCTGTTTTTT. The chain joins TRBV7-2 to TRBJ2-2; 9 bases map to TRBD1. The germline CDR1 and CDR2 sequences are SGHTA and FQGNSA. The CDR3 contains 15 residues. V trimming: 6 bases; J trimming: 4 bases; junction bases outside the gene matches: 6.